A single T cell receptor (beta chain) is shown here with its context. Its antigen is undetermined. This entry comes from a study of graft-versus-host responses after intestinal transplantation. General study results and limits: Allografts from individuals with graft-donor T cell macrochimerism displayed high graft-versus-host to host-versus-graft clonal ratios.

Libraries were prepared by immunoSEQ multiplex PCR; TCRdb keeps only in-frame clonotypes and omits some of them. The table has 100,000 or so clones, more than 85% seen once. This CDR3 spans 13 amino acids. CDR1 and CDR2 from the germline V gene are MNHEY and SVGAGI. V was shortened by 2 bases and J by 5 bases, with 10 bases between the two germline ends. The TCR was taken from a human donor who received an intestinal transplant. V is TRBV6-5 and J is TRBJ2-7; D might be TRBD1 (5 bases). The sequenced sample was unstimulated CD8+ T cells sorted from spleen or lymph node cells, obtained before intestinal transplant. CDR3 sequence: CASSYGGADEQYF. CDR3 in DNA: TGTGCCAGCAGTTACGGTGGGGCAGACGAGCAGTACTTC.